This T cell receptor (beta chain) was recorded in a study of T cell clonality in common variable immunodeficiency. The V end lost 1 base, the J end lost 1 base, and 13 bases lay between the germline ends. CDR3 size: 16 residues. In germline, CDR1 is KGHSH, CDR2 LQKENI. This table comes from immunoSEQ multiplex PCR, and its TCRdb copy is limited to in-frame clones, with some not included. This sample carries roughly 58,000 clones, none of them present only once. Study-wide points: Common variable immunodeficiency TCR beta sequences reportedly had fewer deletions and N-nucleotide insertions.

A remark on this clone: The antigen is not known. The CDR3 is cut off 3 residues early in the read; its end comes from the germline J gene.

This chain uses TRBV18 with TRBJ1-1; D unresolved. The sample consisted of peripheral blood mononuclear cells. This sequence was found in a person aged 18 to 70 in good health. The chain's CDR3 is CASSPQEDSENTEAFF. The covered CDR3 bases are TGTGCCAGCTCACCACAGGAAGACTCAGAGAACACTGAA.